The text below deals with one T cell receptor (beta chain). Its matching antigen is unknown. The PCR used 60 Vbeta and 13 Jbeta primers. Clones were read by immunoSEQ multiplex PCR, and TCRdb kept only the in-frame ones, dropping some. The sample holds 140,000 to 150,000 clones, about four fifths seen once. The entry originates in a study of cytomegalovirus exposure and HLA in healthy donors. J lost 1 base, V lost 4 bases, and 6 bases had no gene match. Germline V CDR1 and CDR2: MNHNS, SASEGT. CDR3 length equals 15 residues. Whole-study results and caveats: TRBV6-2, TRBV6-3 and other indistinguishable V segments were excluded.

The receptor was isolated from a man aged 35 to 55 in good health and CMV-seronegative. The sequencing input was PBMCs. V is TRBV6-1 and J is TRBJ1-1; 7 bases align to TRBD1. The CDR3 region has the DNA TGTGCCAGCAGTGCCTACAGGGGTCCGAACACTGAAGCTTTCTTT. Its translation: CASSAYRGPNTEAFF.